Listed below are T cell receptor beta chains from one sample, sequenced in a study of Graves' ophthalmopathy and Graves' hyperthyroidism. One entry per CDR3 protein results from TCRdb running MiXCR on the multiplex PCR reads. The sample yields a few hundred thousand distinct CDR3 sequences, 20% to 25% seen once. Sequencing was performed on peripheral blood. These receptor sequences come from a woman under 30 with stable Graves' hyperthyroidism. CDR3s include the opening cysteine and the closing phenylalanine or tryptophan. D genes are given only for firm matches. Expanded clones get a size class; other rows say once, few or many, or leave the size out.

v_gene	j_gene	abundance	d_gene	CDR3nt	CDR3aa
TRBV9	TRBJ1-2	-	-	TGTGCCAGCAGCCCCGGCGGGGGCTTAAGTGGCTACACCTTC	CASSPGGGLSGYTF
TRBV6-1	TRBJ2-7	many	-	TGTGCCATCCGTAGGGGGAGCTCCTACGAGCAGTACTTC	CAIRRGSSYEQYF
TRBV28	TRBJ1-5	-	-	TGTGCCGGAGGGGATAGTGTCAATCAGCCCCAGCATTTT	CAGGDSVNQPQHF
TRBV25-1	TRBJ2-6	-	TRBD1	TGTGCCAGCAGTGCCCCGGGCGGCAGGGGGCGGTCTGGGGCCAACGTCCTGACTTTC	CASSAPGGRGRSGANVLTF
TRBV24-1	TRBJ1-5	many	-	TGTGCCACCAGTGATGGAGGCCGGGGGTCAGCCCAGCATTTT	CATSDGGRGSAQHF
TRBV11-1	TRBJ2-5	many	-	TGTGCCAGCAGTTACAGATGGGACACCATCGAGACCCAGTACTTC	CASSYRWDTIETQYF
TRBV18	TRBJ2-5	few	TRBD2	TGTGCCAGCTCACCATACCAACGGGGAGCGGGGGAGACCCAGTACTTC	CASSPYQRGAGETQYF
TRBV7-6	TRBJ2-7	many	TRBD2	TGTGCCAGCAGCTCGCCAACTAGCGGGGCCTACGAGCAGTACTTC	CASSSPTSGAYEQYF
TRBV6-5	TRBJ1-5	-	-	TGTGCCAGCAGTTACGGGCAGGACAATCAGCCCCAGCATTTT	CASSYGQDNQPQHF
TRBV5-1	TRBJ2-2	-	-	TGCGCCAGCAGCTACAGGGAGGGCCGTTTCTTCGTTGCGGAGAACACCGGGGAGCTGTTTTTT	CASSYREGRFFVAENTGELFF
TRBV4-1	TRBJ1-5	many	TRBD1	TGCGCCAGCAGCCAGAGGACAGGGAGTCAGCCCCAGCATTTT	CASSQRTGSQPQHF
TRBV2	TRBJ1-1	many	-	TGTGCCAGCAGTGTTTTAGGGGACACTGAAGCTTTCTTT	CASSVLGDTEAFF
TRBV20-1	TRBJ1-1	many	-	TGCAGTGCTAGAAGCAGGCGCGGACGGAATACTGAAGCTTTCTTT	CSARSRRGRNTEAFF
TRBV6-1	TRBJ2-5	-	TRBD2	TGTGCCAGCAGGAGACTAGCGGGGACCCAAGAGACCCAGTACTTC	CASRRLAGTQETQYF
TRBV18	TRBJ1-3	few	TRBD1	TGTGCCAGCTCAACAGGACAGGGGACAGTGGACACCATATATTTT	CASSTGQGTVDTIYF
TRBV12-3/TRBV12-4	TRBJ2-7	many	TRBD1	TGTGCCAGCAGCCGCCGGGACAGGGGGCAGGGGCAGTACTTC	CASSRRDRGQGQYF
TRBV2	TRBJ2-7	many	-	TGTGCCAGCAGTGACATCGAATCCTACGAGCAGTACTTC	CASSDIESYEQYF
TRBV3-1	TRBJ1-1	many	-	TGTGCCAGCAGCCTGAATATAAGGGATGAAGCTTTCTTT	CASSLNIRDEAFF
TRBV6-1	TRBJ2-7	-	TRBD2	TGTGCCAGCAGTGAAAACCTAGCGGAGTACTACGAGCAGTACTTC	CASSENLAEYYEQYF
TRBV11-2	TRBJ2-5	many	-	TGTGCCAGCAGCTCCAGGGGGGTTCGGGAGACCCAGTACTTC	CASSSRGVRETQYF
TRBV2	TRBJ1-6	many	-	TGTGCCAGCACCCCTGTGTACGGGAGCGCCCGATCACCCCTCCACTTT	CASTPVYGSARSPLHF
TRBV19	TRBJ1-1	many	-	TGTGCCAGTAGCCTTTCCGGGACACCTAACACTGAAGCTTTCTTT	CASSLSGTPNTEAFF
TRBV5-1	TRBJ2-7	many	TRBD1	TGCGCCAGCAGCCCGGGACAGTCCTCCGAGCAGTACTTC	CASSPGQSSEQYF
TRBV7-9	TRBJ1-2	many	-	TGTGCCAGCAGCCCCCTGTGGAGGGAGAACTATGGCTACACCTTC	CASSPLWRENYGYTF
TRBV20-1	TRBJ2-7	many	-	TGCAGTGCTAGAGATCTTTTCGGGACTGGGGACGAGCAGTACTTC	CSARDLFGTGDEQYF
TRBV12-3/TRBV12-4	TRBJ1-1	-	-	TGTGCCAGCAGGGATCCCGGGATGGGACCGGGCACTGAAGCTTTCTTT	CASRDPGMGPGTEAFF
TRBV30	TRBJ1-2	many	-	TGTGCCTGGAGCTACCCGCCCGGGGGGGGTGGCTACACCTTC	CAWSYPPGGGGYTF
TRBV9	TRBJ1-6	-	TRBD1	TGTGCCAGCAGCGCCTTACAGGGGGCTTTTGGTTCACCCCTCCACTTT	CASSALQGAFGSPLHF
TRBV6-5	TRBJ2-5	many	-	TGTGCCAGCAGTTATGGCTCGACACTTAAAGAGACCCAGTACTTC	CASSYGSTLKETQYF
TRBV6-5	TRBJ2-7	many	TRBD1	TGCGCCAGCAGCTACCGGGACAGCTACGAGCAGTACTTC	CASSYRDSYEQYF
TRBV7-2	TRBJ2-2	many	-	TGTGCCAGCAGCTTACCCCCACTAGGGAACACCGGGGAGCTGTTTTTT	CASSLPPLGNTGELFF